This record looks at one T cell receptor beta chain sequence and its context. What it binds is unknown. The assay was immunoSEQ multiplex PCR, and TCRdb's table has in-frame clones only and misses some. Here the sample spans 70,000 or so clones, about 93% being singletons. J lost 6 bases, V lost 3 bases, and 10 bases had no gene match. Germline CDR1 and CDR2: SGHTS and YDEGEE. The CDR3 is 15 amino acids. This sample was included in a study of T cell clonotyping in hematopoietic cell transplantation. Notes on the study in general: Higher Inverse Simpson Index values in graft donor and pretransplant recipient predicted broader posttransplant TCR diversity. Few recipient clonotypes overlapped donors; over 97% were de novo at given depth. After transplant, recipient diversity fell while pathologically expanded clonotypes grew through day 180. No sorting was done, leaving CD4 and CD8 contributions mixed.

This TCR derives from a man aged 45 to 65 in good health. Some clones in this sample may be carry-over from other donors' samples. Sequencing was performed on peripheral blood mononuclear cells. The chain joins TRBV5-8 to TRBJ1-2, with 8 positions matching TRBD1. CDR3 coding DNA: TGTGCCAGCAGCTCATACTTTAAGACAGGGGATGGCTACACCTTC. Residues: CASSSYFKTGDGYTF.